This T cell receptor beta chain was sequenced during a study of persistence of HIV-infected CD4 T cells. Sequencing used immunoSEQ version 4 in survey mode. Only in-frame clones appear in the TCRdb table, and some are missing; sequencing was by immunoSEQ multiplex PCR. The sample gives 50,000 to 65,000 clones, about 69% of which show up once; 1.5% to 2% is in the top ten. This clone came up a few times. Antigen: not known. Overlapping HIV-1 Gag 15-mer peptides at 0.85 to 1 ug per peptide per mL were used. Sorted nonresponding memory CD4+ T cells were CD40L-negative, CD69-negative, CD45RO-high. Suppressive ART was started during chronic HIV-1 infection in these adults. Before stimulation, PBMCs underwent CD8+ T cell depletion. The sequence derives from an adult man with HIV who was CMV-seropositive. This material consisted of CD4+ T cells sorted from PBMCs after roughly 18-hour stimulation, taken from a patient who received antiretroviral therapy.

The CDR3 DNA is TGCAGCGTTTTGCGGAACACCGGGGAGCTGTTTTTT. The encoded protein is CSVLRNTGELFF. The chain links TRBV29-1 to TRBJ2-2; D is ambiguous. The CDR3 runs to 12 residues. Germline lookup yields CDR1 SQVTM and CDR2 ANQGSEA. Trimming removed 5 bases at V and 1 base at J, with 5 bases between.